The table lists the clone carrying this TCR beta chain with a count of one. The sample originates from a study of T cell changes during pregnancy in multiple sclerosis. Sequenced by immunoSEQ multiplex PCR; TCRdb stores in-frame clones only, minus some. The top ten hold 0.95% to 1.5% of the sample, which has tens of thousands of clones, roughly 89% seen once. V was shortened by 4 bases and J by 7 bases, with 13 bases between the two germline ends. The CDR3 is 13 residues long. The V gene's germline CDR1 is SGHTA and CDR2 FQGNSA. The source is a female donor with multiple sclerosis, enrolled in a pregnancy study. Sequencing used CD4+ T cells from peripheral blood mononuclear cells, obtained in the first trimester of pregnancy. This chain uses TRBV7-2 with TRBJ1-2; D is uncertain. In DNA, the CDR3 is TGTGCCAGCAGCTCGACTCCCACGGGTGGCTACACCTTC. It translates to CASSSTPTGGYTF. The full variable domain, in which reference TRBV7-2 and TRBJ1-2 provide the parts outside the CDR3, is GAGVSQSPSNKVTEKGKDVELRCDPISGHTALYWYRQSLGQGLEFLIYFQGNSAPDKSGLPSDRFSAERTGGSVSTLTIQRTQQEDSAVYLCASSSTPTGGYTFGSGTRLTVV.